This TCR beta chain stems from a study of PD-L1 blockade in urothelial cancer. On the study more broadly: The analyses of blood took place 3 weeks (second dose) and 6 weeks after treatment start. Reported median T cell count for blood samples was roughly 140,000.

Assay used: immunoSEQ multiplex PCR; TCRdb lists only in-frame clones, some missing. The data hold about 88,000 clones, with over 90% observed a single time. Each individual provided 1 to 8 samples (taken pretreatment and on-treatment). The trim removed 4 bases at V and 7 bases at J, leaving 5 bases unmatched. Germline assignment: CDR1 MNHEY and CDR2 SVGAGI. This CDR3 has 15 residues. The rearrangement joins TRBV6-5 to TRBJ2-1; 12 bases map to TRBD2. This material consisted of PBMCs, taken around atezolizumab (anti-PD-L1) treatment. This receptor was obtained from a man between 60 and 70 years old with urothelial cancer. The CDR3 here is CASSFSGTSGNEQFF. The CDR3 DNA sequence: TGTGCCAGCAGTTTCTCCGGGACTAGCGGGAATGAGCAGTTCTTC.